The present entry profiles one T cell receptor beta chain with its context. The antigen is not known. V shed 0 bases and J shed 3 bases, with 5 bases lying between them. CDR1 is MNHEY, CDR2 SMNVEV, per germline (reference sequence). The CDR3 totals 13 residues. Treatment meaning: oral pan-JAK inhibitor, 5-10 mg twice daily. CD4+ and CD8+ T cells were sorted from PBMCs stained for CD3, CD4 and CD8. This specimen comes from a study of CD8+ T cells in alopecia areata. The study's findings and limits: There were many expanded lesional clones persisting in scalp and blood during tofacitinib.

Isolated RNA was reverse transcribed into cDNA used as the sequencing template. Some clones are missing from TCRdb's copy, which holds only in-frame ones; the method was immunoSEQ multiplex PCR. This sample carries about 120,000 clones, about 54% of them seen once, and the ten largest clones take almost 30%. The clonotype was recovered from a human donor with alopecia areata. The chain combines TRBV27 with TRBJ1-2, with D unclear. The sequences come from CD8+ T cells sorted from blood, collected at week 4, from a patient treated with tofacitinib. The CDR3 DNA is TGTGCCAGCAGTTTATCTCCGGACTATGGCTACACCTTC. Protein: CASSLSPDYGYTF.